A single sample is the source of the 23 T cell receptor beta chains below, sequenced in a study of T-cell memory formation after mild COVID-19 (dated by TCRdb to about 2021). Preparation of the library involved 5' RACE. Sequencing used an Illumina NovaSeq 6000. The public reads were reprocessed in TCRdb via fastp at Q25 and MiXCR, keeping in-frame beta chains. Merged by CDR3 protein, the rows form single entries marked with the most common genes and DNA. For this sample there are about 90,000 distinct CDR3 sequences; more than 12% appear just once. The ten biggest clones cover 39% of the sample. The sequenced material came from PBMCs or a T cell subset sorted from them (not recorded which). The receptors shown here come from a man aged 18 to 29 who had mild COVID-19 (a few samples of this study predate the infection). The sample titles of this study are shuffled in the database, so cell type and time point are left out; the donor was told from shared clones.

This chain joins TRBV9 and TRBJ2-1; TRBD1 aligns across 8 bases. This CDR3 comprises 14 residues. Per the germline V gene, CDR1 is SGDLS and CDR2 is YYNGEE. After removal of 2 bases from V and 6 bases from J, the junction contained 4 bases not matched to a gene. CDR3 residues: CASSVGQGVNEQFF. In DNA form, the CDR3 reads TGTGCCAGCAGCGTCGGACAGGGAGTCAATGAGCAGTTCTTC.

Only a few counts were recorded for this clonotype. This chain uses TRBV7-9 with TRBJ2-7, with TRBD2 as a possible D gene (5 bases). V lost 3 bases to trimming and J lost 5 bases, with 11 bases between them. From germline, CDR1 is SEHNR and CDR2 FQNEAQ (reference sequence). The CDR3 is 13 residues long. DNA of the CDR3: TGTGCCAGCAGCTTTAACACTAGAGACGAGCAGTACTTC. Its translation: CASSFNTRDEQYF. Full variable domain (missing parts from reference TRBV7-9 and TRBJ2-7): DTGVSQNPRHKITKRGQNVTFRCDPISEHNRLYWYRQTLGQGPEFLTYFQNEAQLEKSRLLSDRFSAERPKGSFSTLEIQRTEQGDSAMYLCASSFNTRDEQYFGPGTRLTVT.

The chain combines TRBV4-2 with TRBJ2-1; D is perhaps TRBD2 (6 bases). The CDR3 has 16 amino acids. V gave up 0 bases and J gave up 0 bases, with 9 bases separating them. Germline V gives CDR1 LGHNA, CDR2 YNFKEQ. CDR3 amino acids: CASSQEEGSSYNEQFF. CDR3 DNA: TGTGCCAGCAGCCAAGAGGAGGGCAGCTCCTACAATGAGCAGTTCTTC.

The chain combines TRBV5-8 with TRBJ2-7, with 8 bases lining up with TRBD1. J gave up 2 bases and V 5 bases, and 6 bases lay outside the gene matches. The CDR3 length is 14 residues. The germline CDR1 and CDR2 sequences are SGHTS and YDEGEE. The DNA of the CDR3 is TGTGCCAGCAGTTACCGGACAGGGACCTACGAGCAGTACGTC. Translated, it gives CASSYRTGTYEQYV.

This clonotype appeared a few times. V gene TRBV9 combines with J gene TRBJ2-7, with 8 bases lining up with TRBD1. V trimming: 4 bases; J trimming: 2 bases; junction bases outside the gene matches: 8. CDR3 length: 15 residues. In germline, CDR1 is SGDLS, CDR2 YYNGEE. CDR3 DNA: TGTGCCAGCAGCCCCCGGGACAGGCTAACCTACGAGCAGTACTTC. Protein product: CASSPRDRLTYEQYF.

This clonotype was picked up a small number of times. The chain is built from TRBV9 and TRBJ2-3, with TRBD2 identical over 10 bases. The CDR3 consists of 17 residues. V gave up 3 bases and J gave up 6 bases; unmatched junction bases: 13. CDR1 is SGDLS and CDR2 is YYNGEE in the germline V gene. CDR3 protein: CASSGLSGGPTPDTQYF. Written as DNA, the CDR3 is TGTGCCAGCAGCGGGCTTAGCGGGGGGCCAACTCCTGATACGCAGTATTTT.

This clonotype was observed a few times. V is TRBV10-2 and J is TRBJ2-7; D call uncertain. Germline lookup yields CDR1 WSHSY and CDR2 SAAADI. V dropped 0 bases and J dropped 1 base, with 10 bases sitting between them. The CDR3 is 15 residues long. The CDR3 is CASSESGTISYEQYF. In DNA form, the CDR3 reads TGCGCCAGCAGTGAGTCAGGTACCATATCCTACGAGCAGTACTTC.

This rearrangement joins TRBV6-5 to TRBJ2-1; D uncertain. CDR1 is MNHEY, CDR2 SVGAGI, per germline. Trimming cost V 2 bases and J 8 bases, with 4 bases left between them. This CDR3 region has 11 residues. The DNA for the CDR3 is TGTGCCAGCAGTTACAGCTATGAGCAGTTCTTC. Translation: CASSYSYEQFF.

This clonotype has more than one count but fewer than ten. This chain's CDR3 is CATEGQGADTQYF. CDR3 sequence (DNA): TGTGCCACCGAGGGACAGGGGGCAGATACGCAGTATTTT. The chain combines TRBV24-1 with TRBJ2-3; the match to TRBD1 covers 11 bases. With 9 bases clipped from V and 4 bases from J, the junction kept 2 bases outside the gene matches. This CDR3 spans 13 amino acids. CDR1 is KGHDR, CDR2 SFDVKD, per germline.

This clonotype was counted between two and nine times. The chain joins TRBV7-2 to TRBJ2-5, with TRBD1 matching over 7 bases. Germline V CDR1 and CDR2: SGHTA, FQGNSA. The CDR3 runs 15 residues. The V gene end was trimmed by 5 bases and the J gene end by 2 bases; junction bases not matched to a gene: 8. This chain's CDR3 is CASSNTGTAQETQYF. As DNA, the CDR3 is TGTGCCAGCAGCAATACAGGGACAGCGCAAGAGACCCAGTACTTC.

CDR3 sequence reads: CASSFPVYRIENTEAFF. The CDR3 DNA reads as TGTGCCAGCAGTTTCCCCGTCTACAGAATTGAGAACACTGAAGCTTTCTTT. J is TRBJ1-1 and V is TRBV12-3 or TRBV12-4; D is ambiguous. This CDR3 is 17 amino acids long. Trimming removed 3 bases from V and 1 base from J, with 18 bases in between.

The rearrangement links TRBV6-2 or TRBV6-3 to TRBJ2-2, with TRBD2 matching 7 bases. CDR3 length: 14 residues. Germline V gives CDR1 MNHEY, CDR2 SVGEGT. The trim removed 7 bases at V and 7 bases at J, leaving 9 bases unmatched. This CDR3 is CASTNLGRIGELFF. The CDR3 DNA is TGTGCCAGCACCAACCTCGGGAGGATCGGGGAGCTGTTTTTT.

J is TRBJ2-7 and V is TRBV27; D might be TRBD1 (6 bases). Trimming cost V 3 bases and J 2 bases, with 17 bases left between them. Germline CDR1 is MNHEY and CDR2 is SMNVEV (reference sequence). The CDR3 runs to 16 residues. The CDR3 loop is CASSFKLTGPAYEQYF. The CDR3 region has the DNA TGTGCCAGCAGTTTCAAGCTGACAGGACCGGCCTACGAGCAGTACTTC.

V is TRBV3-1 and J is TRBJ2-7; D might be TRBD2 (6 bases). The V end was cut by 1 base, the J end by 5 bases, with 9 bases between. Germline V gene data show CDR1 as LGHDT and CDR2 as YNNKEL (reference sequence). This CDR3 has 13 residues. This chain's CDR3 is CASSQAGAHEQYF. The CDR3 region has the DNA TGTGCCAGCAGCCAAGCGGGAGCCCACGAGCAGTACTTC.

This sequence joins TRBV2 and TRBJ2-3; no definite D call. The CDR3 is 11 amino acids. V gave up 3 bases and J gave up 6 bases, with 4 bases separating them. Germline V CDR1 and CDR2: SNHLY, FYNNEI. CDR3 protein: CASSEGDTQYF. The CDR3 bases are TGTGCCAGCAGTGAGGGGGATACGCAGTATTTT.

J is TRBJ2-1 and V is TRBV10-3; D is perhaps TRBD1 or TRBD2 (6 bases each). Germline CDR1 reads ENHRY; CDR2 reads SYGVKD. The CDR3 totals 15 residues. Trimming took 10 bases from V and 0 from J, leaving 16 bases between them. CDR3 nucleotides: TGTGCCACCGCAGGGGAGGAAAGCTCCTACAATGAGCAGTTCTTC. Translation gives CATAGEESSYNEQFF.

This clonotype has more than one count but fewer than ten. The rearrangement uses TRBV28 and TRBJ2-5, with D unresolved. V gave up 3 bases and J gave up 9 bases, with 8 bases separating them. The length of the CDR3 is 11 residues. Per germline, CDR1 MDHEN and CDR2 SYDVKM. CDR3 in amino acids: CASSFSWAQYF. CDR3 DNA sequence: TGTGCCAGCAGTTTTTCGTGGGCCCAGTACTTC.

Concerning this clonotype: A much larger clone lies one base from this, so it may be a read error. This sequence joins TRBV6-1 and TRBJ2-7; weak D call: TRBD2 (7 bases). The CDR3 extends over 15 amino acids. Germline loops: CDR1 MNHNS, CDR2 SASEGT. The CDR3 region is CDSSERGGRGYEQYF. CDR3 sequence (DNA): TGTGACAGCAGTGAAAGGGGGGGCCGGGGATACGAGCAGTACTTC.

V gene TRBV19 combines with J gene TRBJ1-1; possibly TRBD1 for D (5 bases). Per the germline V gene, CDR1 is LNHDA and CDR2 is SQIVND (reference sequence). Trimming pared 6 bases from V and 7 bases from J, leaving 12 bases between. This CDR3 region has 12 residues. The CDR3 reads CASRRGAGEAFF. DNA of the CDR3: TGTGCCAGTAGGAGGGGCGCGGGTGAAGCTTTCTTT.

This clonotype was seen ten or more times. The V call is TRBV28, the J call TRBJ2-3; D remains ambiguous. The CDR3 sequence is 14 residues long. Deletions cut 3 bases from V and 1 base from J, with 8 bases between. In germline, CDR1 is MDHEN, CDR2 SYDVKM. The CDR3 DNA reads as TGTGCCAGCAGTTTTCTTTCGGGCACAGATACGCAGTATTTT. It codes for CASSFLSGTDTQYF.

In this sample, this clonotype turned up a few times. The rearrangement uses TRBV20-1 and TRBJ1-2; unclear D gene. Germline V CDR1 and CDR2: DFQATT, SNEGSKA (reference sequence). This CDR3 region has 12 residues. Trimming cost V 5 bases and J 3 bases, with 10 bases left between them. CDR3 residues: CSAHPGYYGYTF. The DNA of the CDR3 is TGCAGTGCTCATCCGGGCTACTATGGCTACACCTTC.

The V and J genes are TRBV6-2 or TRBV6-3 and TRBJ2-1; D is uncertain. From germline, CDR1 is MNHEY and CDR2 SVGEGT. The CDR3 runs 13 residues. CDR3 coding DNA: TGTGCGATCGGACGGAGTTACTACAATGAGCAGTTCTTC. Protein product: CAIGRSYYNEQFF.

This clonotype was counted between two and nine times. The chain uses TRBV6-6 and TRBJ2-5, with D perhaps being TRBD1 or TRBD2 (5 bases each). This CDR3 region has 14 residues. Germline values: CDR1 MNHNY, CDR2 SVGAGI (reference sequence). The V gene lost 0 bases and the J gene lost 4 bases, with 9 bases spanning the gap. The CDR3 DNA sequence: TGTGCCAGCAGTTACTCGGGGGTGGGAGAGACCCAGTACTTC. Residues: CASSYSGVGETQYF.